This T cell receptor (beta chain) was observed in a study of T-cell memory formation after mild COVID-19. Constant-segment primers served in 5'RACE that generated TCR alpha and TCR beta cDNA libraries bearing sample barcodes and UMIs. Via MiXCR, TCRdb re-called the 5' RACE reads, giving one row per CDR3 protein. The sample contains 450,000 to 650,000 distinct CDR3 sequences, roughly 21% of which appear only once. The length of the CDR3 is 15 residues. V was cut by 1 base and J by 4 bases, with 14 bases left in between. The genes are TRBV12-3 or TRBV12-4 and TRBJ2-7; D is possibly TRBD1 (6 bases). The sequencing sample was made of PBMCs or a T cell subset sorted from them (not recorded which). The TCR originated in an adult woman who had mild COVID-19 (a few samples of this study predate the infection). Cell type and time point are not known. The CDR3 bases are TGTGCCAGCAGTTTAGAATCCGGGACACTTTACGAGCAGTACTTC. Protein sequence: CASSLESGTLYEQYF.